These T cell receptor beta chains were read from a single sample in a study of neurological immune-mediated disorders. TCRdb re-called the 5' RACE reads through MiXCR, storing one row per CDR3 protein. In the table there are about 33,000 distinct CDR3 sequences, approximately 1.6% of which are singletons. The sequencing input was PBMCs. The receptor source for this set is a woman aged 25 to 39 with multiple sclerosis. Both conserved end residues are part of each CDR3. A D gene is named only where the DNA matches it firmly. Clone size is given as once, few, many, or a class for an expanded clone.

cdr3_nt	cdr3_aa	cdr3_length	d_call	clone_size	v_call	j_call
TGCAGTGCTAGGAGTAGTCTACCGCGGGACACTGAAGCTTTCTTT	CSARSSLPRDTEAFF	15	.	many	TRBV20-1	TRBJ1-1
TGTGCCAGCAGCTTTAGGCAGGGCGGCATTCAGTACTTC	CASSFRQGGIQYF	13	.	many	TRBV5-6	TRBJ2-4
TGTGCCAGCTCACCAATTGGCAATGAGCAGTTCTTC	CASSPIGNEQFF	12	.	many	TRBV18	TRBJ2-1
TGTGCCAGCAGCTCAAGATTGACAGGGGGGTATGGCTACACCTTC	CASSSRLTGGYGYTF	15	TRBD1	many	TRBV7-2	TRBJ1-2
TGCGCCAGCAGCGAACAGGGGAGTCACTATGGCTACACCTTC	CASSEQGSHYGYTF	14	TRBD1	many	TRBV5-1	TRBJ1-2
TGTGCCAGCAGCTCCGGGACAGGGAACTATGGCTACACCTTC	CASSSGTGNYGYTF	14	TRBD1	many	TRBV7-2	TRBJ1-2
TGTGCCAGCAGCTTAGGTCGCGGGAGCACAGATACGCAGTATTTT	CASSLGRGSTDTQYF	15	.	many	TRBV7-9	TRBJ2-3
TGTGCCATCAGTCCCAAGCGCGAGCAGTACTTC	CAISPKREQYF	11	.	many	TRBV10-3	TRBJ2-7
TGTGCCAGCTCACCGGGGGGACAGGGCACCTACGAGCAGTACTTC	CASSPGGQGTYEQYF	15	TRBD1	many	TRBV18	TRBJ2-7
TGTGCCAGCAGTCCTGACGGTATCTATGGCTACACCTTC	CASSPDGIYGYTF	13	.	many	TRBV12-3/TRBV12-4	TRBJ1-2
TGTGCCAGTACCGCGAGGGGCCGGTACACCGGGGAGCTGTTTTTT	CASTARGRYTGELFF	15	.	many	TRBV7-2	TRBJ2-2
TGCAGTGCTCGAGGGGGCAGAAACACAGATACGCAGTATTTT	CSARGGRNTDTQYF	14	TRBD1	many	TRBV20-1	TRBJ2-3
TGCAGTGCTGGTCGACCGGGACAGGGTTATGCGGTTGAAAAACTGTTTTTT	CSAGRPGQGYAVEKLFF	17	TRBD1	medium-sized	TRBV20-1	TRBJ1-4
TGTGCCAGCAGTGAAGGGACTAGCGGCCAGACCCAGTACTTC	CASSEGTSGQTQYF	14	TRBD2	many	TRBV2	TRBJ2-5
TGTGCCAGCGGTCAACAGACCTTGAACACTGAAGCTTTCTTT	CASGQQTLNTEAFF	14	.	many	TRBV27	TRBJ1-1
TGCTCCGGGGATTATGGCTACACCTTC	CSGDYGYTF	9	.	many	TRBV3-2	TRBJ1-2
TGCGCCAGCAGCCAAGAGGGACAGGGCCCCTACGAGCAGTACTTC	CASSQEGQGPYEQYF	15	TRBD1	many	TRBV4-3	TRBJ2-7
TGTGCCAGCAGCTTAGCGGCCGGGCATCGCGAGCAGTACTTC	CASSLAAGHREQYF	14	.	many	TRBV7-8	TRBJ2-7
TGCGCCAGCAGCTTGGCTTTTACAGTTTGGTATGGCTACACCTTC	CASSLAFTVWYGYTF	15	.	many	TRBV5-1	TRBJ1-2
TGTGCCAGCAGTTACTCGGGCAGAAAAGAGACCCAGTACTTC	CASSYSGRKETQYF	14	.	many	TRBV6-6	TRBJ2-5
TGCAGTGCTAGAGTGGGGGGAAACCAGCCCCAGCATTTT	CSARVGGNQPQHF	13	.	many	TRBV20-1	TRBJ1-5
TGTGCCAGCAGCTTGGGCGGGGGGGCTCACGAGCAGTACTTC	CASSLGGGAHEQYF	14	TRBD2	many	TRBV7-2	TRBJ2-7
TGTGCCAGCAGCCGGACAGCCTCAGAGGGCTACACCTTC	CASSRTASEGYTF	13	.	many	TRBV3-1	TRBJ1-2
TGTGCCAGCTCACCTGCCGGGACAGGGACTCAGCCCCAGCATTTT	CASSPAGTGTQPQHF	15	TRBD1	many	TRBV18	TRBJ1-5
TGTGCCAGCAGTGAGAGCGGGGGGGCAACAGATACGCAGTATTTT	CASSESGGATDTQYF	15	TRBD2	many	TRBV6-4	TRBJ2-3
TGCAGCGTTGAAGAATCTGGGAACTACGAGCAGTACTTC	CSVEESGNYEQYF	13	.	many	TRBV29-1	TRBJ2-7